This TCR beta chain emerged from a study of T-cell reconstitution after alpha-beta-depleted transplantation in children. Germline CDR1 reads DFQATT; CDR2 reads SNEGSKA (reference sequence). Deletions cut 3 bases from V and 4 bases from J, with 15 bases between. CDR3 length: 14 amino acids. This sample's TCRbeta library carried unique molecular identifier barcodes. Each CDR3 protein gets one entry after TCRdb re-called the PCR reads with MiXCR. The sample has about 610,000 distinct CDR3 sequences, roughly a tenth seen once. This specimen consisted of PBMCs from the stem cell graft donor, obtained from the stem cell graft. The rearrangement uses TRBV20-1 and TRBJ2-5, with D uncertain. The sequence came from a human donor who donated a stem cell graft to a child with acute myeloid leukemia. The CDR3 loop is CSASPPLSVETQYF. The CDR3 coding sequence is TGCAGTGCTAGCCCCCCTCTCAGCGTAGAGACCCAGTACTTC.